This T cell receptor (beta chain) stems from a study of beta chain features in type 1 diabetes. Using CD45RO/CCR7/CD25/CD127/CD95/CD27, CD4+ naive, central memory, regulatory and stem cell-like memory cells were sorted. CDR3 length equals 11 residues. The V gene lost 7 bases and the J gene lost 15 bases, with 15 bases spanning the gap. Germline V lookup: CDR1 MDHEN, CDR2 SYDVKM. Since all of the isolated RNA was reverse transcribed, expressed TCRB transcripts were what got sequenced. TCRdb's copy holds only in-frame clones and misses some; the assay was immunoSEQ multiplex PCR. This sample has some 150,000 clones, with over 8.5% found just once.

The sequence was collected from a man younger than 30 in good health. The rearrangement uses TRBV28 and TRBJ1-4; D gene ambiguous. Sequenced: central memory CD4+ T cells from blood. The chain's CDR3 is CASKYWEEVFF. CDR3 DNA sequence: TGTGCCAGCAAATATTGGGAAGAGGTGTTTTTT.